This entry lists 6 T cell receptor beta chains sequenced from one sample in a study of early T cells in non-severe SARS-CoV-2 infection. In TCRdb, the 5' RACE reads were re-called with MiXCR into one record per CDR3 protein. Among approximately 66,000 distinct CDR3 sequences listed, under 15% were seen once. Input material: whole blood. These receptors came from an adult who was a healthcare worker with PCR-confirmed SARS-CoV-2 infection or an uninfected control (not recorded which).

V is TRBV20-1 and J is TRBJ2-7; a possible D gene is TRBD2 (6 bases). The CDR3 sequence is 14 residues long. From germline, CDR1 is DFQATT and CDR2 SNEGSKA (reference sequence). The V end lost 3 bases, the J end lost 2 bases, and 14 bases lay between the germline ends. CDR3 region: CSARDGDSPYEQYF. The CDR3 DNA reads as TGCAGTGCTAGGGACGGGGACTCACCCTACGAGCAGTACTTC.

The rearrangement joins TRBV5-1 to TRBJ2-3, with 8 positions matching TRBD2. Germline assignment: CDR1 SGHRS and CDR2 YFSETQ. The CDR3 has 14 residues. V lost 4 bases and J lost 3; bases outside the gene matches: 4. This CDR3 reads CASSATSGTDTQYF. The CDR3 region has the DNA TGCGCCAGCAGCGCAACTAGCGGTACAGATACGCAGTATTTT.

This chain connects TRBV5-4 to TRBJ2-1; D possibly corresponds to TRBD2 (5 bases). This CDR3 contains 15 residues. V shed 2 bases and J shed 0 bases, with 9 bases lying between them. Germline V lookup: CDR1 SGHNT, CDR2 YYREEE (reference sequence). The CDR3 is CASSFSASSYNEQFF. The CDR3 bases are TGTGCCAGCAGCTTTAGCGCCAGCTCCTACAATGAGCAGTTCTTC.

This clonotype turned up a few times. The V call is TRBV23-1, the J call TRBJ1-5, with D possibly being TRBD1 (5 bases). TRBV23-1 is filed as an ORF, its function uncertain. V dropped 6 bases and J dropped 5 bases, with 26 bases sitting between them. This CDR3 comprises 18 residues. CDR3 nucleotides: TGCGCCAGCAGCCCCCCCATCAGGGACTACCCGGCCCATCAGCCCCAGCATTTT. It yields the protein CASSPPIRDYPAHQPQHF.

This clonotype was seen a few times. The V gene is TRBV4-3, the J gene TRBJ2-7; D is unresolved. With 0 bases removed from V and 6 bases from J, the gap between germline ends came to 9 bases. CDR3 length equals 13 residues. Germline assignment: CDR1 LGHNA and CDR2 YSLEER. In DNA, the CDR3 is TGCGCCAGCAGCCAAGATTGGGATTCCGAGCAGTACTTC. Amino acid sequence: CASSQDWDSEQYF.

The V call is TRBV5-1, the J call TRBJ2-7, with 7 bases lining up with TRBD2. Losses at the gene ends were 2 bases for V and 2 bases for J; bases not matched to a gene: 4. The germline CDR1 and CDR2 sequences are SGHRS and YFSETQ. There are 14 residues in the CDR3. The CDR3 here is CASSFRRGAYEQYF. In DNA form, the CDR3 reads TGCGCCAGCAGCTTCCGACGGGGGGCCTACGAGCAGTACTTC.